The 19 T cell receptor beta chains reported below all come from one sample, sequenced in a study of human T cells and chemical hapten exposure. TCRdb independently ran MiXCR on the RACE reads; one entry per CDR3 protein. The table records a few hundred thousand distinct CDR3 sequences, about 6% of them present only once. Sample time point: patch test 2, 6 weeks after DPC sensitization. Treatment noted: therapeutic diphenylcyclopropenone sensitization with weekly scalp DPC. Specimen: whole blood, collected in connection with sensitization to the hapten diphenylcyclopropenone (DPC). These receptors were obtained from a young woman with alopecia areata. Some clones in this sample may be carry-over from other donors' samples.

This clonotype came up many times. The J gene is TRBJ1-1, the V gene TRBV27; 7 bases are a match to TRBD1. This CDR3 spans 16 amino acids. With V trimmed by 5 bases and J by 3 bases, 12 bases remained unmatched. CDR1 is MNHEY and CDR2 is SMNVEV in the germline V gene (reference sequence). The CDR3 loop is CASSPRQGVGHTEAFF. The CDR3 DNA reads as TGTGCCAGCAGTCCACGACAGGGTGTAGGGCACACTGAAGCTTTCTTT.

Ten or more counts support this clonotype. The gene calls are TRBV14 and TRBJ2-5; D unclear. Between the trimmed V and J ends, which lost 1 base and 6 bases, there was a span of 15 bases. The CDR3 is 15 residues long. Germline V lookup: CDR1 SGHDN, CDR2 FVKESK. The CDR3 region has the DNA TGTGCCAGCAGCCAAGCCCACTTGCCCAGACAGACCCAGTACTTC. This sequence encodes CASSQAHLPRQTQYF.

This clonotype was picked up many times. The V call is TRBV20-1, the J call TRBJ1-5, with 8 bases identical to TRBD1. The ends lost 0 bases at V and 5 bases at J; junction bases unmatched: 12. In germline, CDR1 is DFQATT, CDR2 SNEGSKA (reference sequence). The length of the CDR3 is 17 residues. The CDR3 loop reads CSARDAKRQGRYQPQHF. The CDR3 DNA sequence: TGCAGTGCTAGAGACGCCAAACGACAGGGGCGATATCAGCCCCAGCATTTT.

V gene TRBV7-3 combines with J gene TRBJ1-1, with D possibly being TRBD1 (5 bases). The CDR3 length is 17 residues. In germline, CDR1 is SGHTA, CDR2 FQGTGA. Trimming left V 4 bases short and J 6 bases short, with 24 bases between. Here the CDR3 DNA reads TGTGCCAGCAGCTCCGCCAGGTTTCCGGGGGTGGGAGCTGAAGCTTTCTTT. Its protein is CASSSARFPGVGAEAFF.

This clonotype appeared many times. The chain combines TRBV6-1 with TRBJ1-4; 10 bases agree with TRBD1. CDR1 and CDR2 (germline): MNHNS, SASEGT. The CDR3 loop spans 14 amino acids. V shed 8 bases and J 10 bases; nucleotides not matched to a gene: 10. CDR3: CASLSWDRGLKLFF. CDR3 coding DNA: TGTGCCAGCTTATCATGGGACAGGGGCCTAAAACTGTTTTTT.

The table lists this clonotype with many counts. DNA for the CDR3: TGCAGTGCTATCACCCGACTAGCGGGCTACAATGAGCAGTTCTTC. It specifies CSAITRLAGYNEQFF. The rearrangement uses TRBV20-1 and TRBJ2-1; the match to TRBD2 covers 10 bases. Per germline, CDR1 DFQATT and CDR2 SNEGSKA (reference sequence). The CDR3 loop spans 15 amino acids. The V and J ends lost 4 bases and 3 bases, in that order; junction bases with no gene match: 6.

This clonotype was seen many times. The V call is TRBV29-1, the J call TRBJ2-7; D not certain. Germline-derived CDR1 and CDR2 are SQVTM and ANQGSEA. CDR3 length: 13 amino acids. Trimming stripped 3 bases from V and 2 bases from J, with 11 bases between. CDR3 in amino acids: CSVETNLAYEQYF. The DNA for the CDR3 is TGCAGCGTTGAGACAAACCTTGCCTACGAGCAGTACTTC.

The V and J genes are TRBV6-1 and TRBJ1-1; possibly TRBD1 for D (5 bases). Per the germline V gene, CDR1 is MNHNS and CDR2 is SASEGT. The CDR3 has 16 amino acids. Trimming took off 1 base at V and 0 bases at J, with 12 bases between the two ends. The CDR3 DNA follows: TGTGCCAGCAGTGAAGTTCCCGGGGGAGTGAACACTGAAGCTTTCTTT. Its protein is CASSEVPGGVNTEAFF.

V is TRBV6-5 and J is TRBJ2-5; D not certain. The germline V and J ends were trimmed by 6 bases and 0 bases, with 11 bases remaining between them. This CDR3 has 14 amino acids. The germline V gene has CDR1 MNHEY and CDR2 SVGAGI. DNA of the CDR3: TGTGCCAGCAGACCATCCGAGTACCAAGAGACCCAGTACTTC. Amino acids: CASRPSEYQETQYF.

This clonotype was picked up a small number of times. The J gene is TRBJ2-1, the V gene TRBV7-9, with a weak D call TRBD2 (6 bases). The CDR3 extends over 16 amino acids. The germline V gene encodes CDR1 SEHNR and CDR2 FQNEAQ (reference sequence). V lost 5 bases and J lost 1, with 15 bases in between. In DNA form, the CDR3 reads TGTGCCAGCAGCCCGTCGGCGGGGAGGTCCTACAATGAGCAGTTCTTC. Amino acids: CASSPSAGRSYNEQFF.

A few counts support this clonotype. The chain couples TRBV9 to TRBJ1-2; TRBD1 might be the D (5 bases). With 3 bases removed from V and 3 bases from J, the gap between germline ends came to 9 bases. The CDR3 contains 13 residues. The V gene's germline CDR1 is SGDLS and CDR2 YYNGEE. The CDR3 region has the DNA TGTGCCAGCAGCGCCGACAGTTACTATGGCTACACCTTC. As protein: CASSADSYYGYTF. The entire variable domain, with the rest obtained from reference TRBV9 and TRBJ1-2, is as follows: DSGVTQTPKHLITATGQRVTLRCSPRSGDLSVYWYQQSLDQGLQFLIQYYNGEERAKGNILERFSAQQFPDLHSELNLSSLELGDSALYFCASSADSYYGYTFGSGTRLTVV.

This clonotype showed up just a few times. The chain couples TRBV5-5 to TRBJ1-1, with D possibly matching TRBD1 (6 bases). Trimming removed 2 bases from V and 1 base from J, with 12 bases in between. CDR1 SGHKS and CDR2 YYEKEE come from the germline V gene (reference sequence). The CDR3 length is 15 residues. The CDR3 loop reads CASSFDGQSNTEAFF. The DNA for the CDR3 is TGTGCCAGCAGCTTCGATGGACAGTCGAACACTGAAGCTTTCTTT. Full variable domain (remainder filled in from reference TRBV5-5 and TRBJ1-1): DAGVTQSPTHLIKTRGQQVTLRCSPISGHKSVSWYQQVLGQGPQFIFQYYEKEERGRGNFPDRFSARQFPNYSSELNVNALLLGDSALYLCASSFDGQSNTEAFFGQGTRLTVV.

This clonotype has a count of ten or more. The rearrangement joins TRBV12-3 or TRBV12-4 to TRBJ1-2; tentative D call: TRBD1 (5 bases). Trimming pared 3 bases from V and 4 bases from J, leaving 12 bases between. This CDR3 spans 14 amino acids. The DNA of the CDR3 is TGTGCCAGCAGTTTCGGCAGGGCCCTCTATGGCTACACCTTC. It codes for CASSFGRALYGYTF.

This clonotype has a count of ten or more. The J gene is TRBJ1-2, the V gene TRBV4-2; D gene unclear. The V end was cut by 0 bases, the J end by 2 bases, with 16 bases between. This CDR3 is built from 17 residues. Germline V CDR1 and CDR2: LGHNA, YNFKEQ. The CDR3: CASSQDLAPRVNYGYTF. CDR3 bases: TGTGCCAGCAGCCAAGATTTAGCTCCCAGAGTCAACTATGGCTACACCTTC.

At least ten counts were recorded for this clonotype. V usage is TRBV10-3 and J usage is TRBJ2-7, with D uncertain. V was clipped by 0 bases and J by 6 bases, with 9 bases between them. Germline CDR1 is ENHRY and CDR2 is SYGVKD. CDR3 length equals 13 residues. The CDR3 sequence: CAISESLGIEQYF. CDR3 coding DNA: TGTGCCATCAGTGAGTCATTGGGTATCGAGCAGTACTTC.

This clonotype was seen repeatedly, ten times or more. CDR3 amino acids: CASSENRDRTEAFF. In DNA, the CDR3 is TGTGCCAGCAGTGAAAACAGAGATCGCACTGAAGCTTTCTTT. This sequence joins TRBV25-1 and TRBJ1-1, with D unclear. V lost 2 bases and J lost 4, with 11 bases in between. This CDR3 contains 14 residues. Per the germline V gene, CDR1 is MGHDK and CDR2 is SYGVNS.

This clonotype was found many times. The rearrangement uses TRBV10-3 and TRBJ2-2; D tentatively fits TRBD1 or TRBD2 (7 bases each). Germline V CDR1 and CDR2: ENHRY, SYGVKD. The CDR3 spans 18 residues. Trimming stripped 6 bases from V and 3 bases from J, with 23 bases between. In DNA form, the CDR3 reads TGTGCCATCAGCAAATCCCGGCAGGGGGGGGGAGACACCGGGGAGCTGTTTTTT. It codes for CAISKSRQGGGDTGELFF.

The sample holds many counts of this clonotype. The gene calls are TRBV28 and TRBJ1-2, with 11 bases lining up with TRBD1. This CDR3 has 15 amino acids. Trimming at V came to 6 bases and at J to 2 bases, leaving 5 bases not matched to a gene. Looked up from germline, CDR1 is MDHEN and CDR2 is SYDVKM. The CDR3 sequence is CASSHGQGANYGYTF. The CDR3 DNA reads as TGTGCCAGCAGCCACGGACAGGGGGCAAACTATGGCTACACCTTC.

In this sample, this clonotype turned up a few times. This chain joins TRBV7-2 and TRBJ2-5; maybe TRBD2 (7 bases). Germline V gene sequence: CDR1 SGHTA, CDR2 FQGNSA. Deletions cut 5 bases from V and 4 bases from J, with 17 bases between. The CDR3 contains 15 residues. CDR3 sequence reads: CASSPGEGGRETQYF. Written as DNA, the CDR3 is TGTGCCAGCAGCCCGGGAGAGGGGGGGCGAGAGACCCAGTACTTC.